This TCR beta chain emerged from a study of shared clonotypes between healthy human individuals. Study-wide context: For every donor, three CD4 naive, three CD4 memory, two CD8 naive and one CD8 memory plates were used. Overall study results and limits: In general, naive subsets displayed greater estimated richness than memory subsets did.

This clone occurred once. The antigen remains undetermined. Mismatch with germline at one junction end may stem from a read error. This CDR3 has 16 amino acids. Germline loops: CDR1 SSHAT, CDR2 FNYEAQ (reference sequence). The repertoire was sequenced with immunoSEQ multiplex PCR; TCRdb's copy has only in-frame clones and lacks some. Of 1.4 million to 1.5 million clones listed, 95% to 97% are singletons. The sequence was obtained from a man younger than 45 in good health. The sequencing input was naive CD4+ T cells sorted from blood. Subset of the sample: CD45RA+ positively selected. This rearrangement joins TRBV7-7 to TRBJ2-3, with 10 positions matching TRBD2. CDR3 DNA: TGTGCTAGCAGCTTGTTGACTAGCGGGAGCACAGATACGCAGTATTTT. Amino acid sequence: CASSLLTSGSTDTQYF.